This TCR beta chain was retrieved from a study of control samples from healthy donors and cancer patients. This clone was counted between two and nine times. Only in-frame clones appear in the TCRdb table, and some are missing; sequencing was by immunoSEQ multiplex PCR. The sample consists of under 200,000 clones, about 94% of them appearing once. The origin of this receptor is a woman aged 40-49 years in good health. Input material: blood.

The CDR3 DNA is TGCAGTGCTAGTGTTGGGAGGACCTATGGCTACACCTTC. As protein: CSASVGRTYGYTF. This chain joins TRBV20-1 and TRBJ1-2; D not certain. Trimming cost V 3 bases and J 4 bases, with 12 bases left between them. Germline V lookup: CDR1 DFQATT, CDR2 SNEGSKA (reference sequence). CDR3 length equals 13 residues.